The TCR beta chain under discussion was sequenced for a study of somatic mutations in cytotoxic T cells in rheumatoid arthritis. Study results and caveats: Rising age went with increasing CD8+ clonality in rheumatoid arthritis patients; healthy controls showed no such increase. About an eighth of the roughly 65 patients had a largest CD8+ clone above 20% of CD8+ cells. Clonality measured in CD8+ T cells did not differ significantly between rheumatoid arthritis patients and age-matched healthy controls.

Worth noting for this clone: The antigen is unknown.

Both CD4+ and CD8+ cells were separated through positive magnetic bead selection, and their purity was verified using flow cytometry. From germline, CDR1 is LNHDA and CDR2 SQIVND (reference sequence). J gave up 7 bases and V 5 bases, and 9 bases lay outside the gene matches. This CDR3 contains 15 residues. TCRdb keeps only in-frame clones here, not all; method: immunoSEQ multiplex PCR. The sample has tens of thousands of clones; 70% to 85% are singletons. What was sequenced was CD8+ T cells sorted from blood. V usage is TRBV19 and J usage is TRBJ1-4; 8 positions agree with TRBD1. The source is a man aged 35-49 years in good health. Here the CDR3 DNA reads TGTGCCAGTAGTTCTGACAGGGGAGATGGTGAAAAACTGTTTTTT. It codes for CASSSDRGDGEKLFF.